This T cell receptor (beta chain) was sequenced during a study of T cells expressing NK-cell markers. Germline V gene lookup returns CDR1 MDHEN and CDR2 SYDVKM. CDR3 length: 16 amino acids. No DNA is given; TCRdb re-called the 5' RACE reads and lists each CDR3 protein once. The ten top clones account for 18%, within a sample of about 110,000 distinct CDR3 sequences. The sequence was obtained from a woman aged 18 to 69 in good health. The specimen was blood T cells: a sorted CD56 or NKG2C T cell subset, CD4+ or CD8+ T cells, or bulk PBMC T cells (not recorded which). This chain joins TRBV28 and TRBJ2-2; TCRdb reports TRBD1, a call that lacks DNA to check it against. The CDR3 reads CASSFRDRGITGELFF.